One T cell receptor beta chain is described in this entry. The data were obtained in a study of blood T cell repertoires in COVID-19. Looking at the study overall: T cells, B-cell-depleted T cells, or PBMCs provided the cDNA or gDNA that served as material.

Measured with immunoSEQ multiplex PCR; TCRdb has only the in-frame clones, and not every one. Among some 220,000 clones listed, approximately 80% were seen once. Germline CDR1 reads ENHRY; CDR2 reads SYGVKD. The V and J ends lost 5 bases and 1 base, in that order; junction bases with no gene match: 3. The CDR3 is made up of 14 amino acids. This TCR was recovered from a human donor in a cohort sampled during active COVID-19. The sample comprised peripheral blood. V gene TRBV10-3 combines with J gene TRBJ2-7; 9 nucleotides agree with TRBD1. The CDR3 DNA reads TGTGCCATCAGTCGGACAGGGGAATCCTACGAGCAGTACTTC. Translating gives CAISRTGESYEQYF.